This TCR beta chain appears in the sequencing data of a study of CD8 T cells in ankylosing spondylitis. Broader study findings: Disease-associated clones were reportedly significantly overrepresented in matched ankylosing spondylitis synovial fluid. It appeared that ankylosing spondylitis blood was characterized by a TCR beta motif of fewer than 10 highly homologous variants. With a CD8+ phenotype, disease-linked clones were relatively rare in peripheral blood.

By quantitative 5'-RACE with molecular barcodes, the TCR beta libraries were made. TCRdb independently ran MiXCR on the 5' RACE reads; one entry per CDR3 protein. The sample lists some 240,000 distinct CDR3 sequences, just under 7.5% seen once, with 14% in the top ten. The table lists this clonotype with many counts. Its specificity is unknown. The germline gives CDR1 SGHRS, CDR2 YFSETQ. With 3 bases clipped from V and 9 bases from J, the junction kept 3 bases outside the gene matches. This CDR3 comprises 13 residues. This receptor was obtained from a male donor with ankylosing spondylitis. This chain joins TRBV5-1 and TRBJ2-1; 10 bases are shared with TRBD2. The sequenced sample was blood, either unsorted or a sorted T cell fraction (not recorded which). CDR3 residues: CASSWGLALEQFF. DNA for the CDR3: TGCGCCAGCAGCTGGGGACTAGCGCTTGAGCAGTTCTTC.